This T cell receptor (beta chain) is drawn from a study of cytomegalovirus exposure and HLA in healthy donors. Study-level results: Per published reports, the classifier diagnosed cytomegalovirus status with high specificity and sensitivity. It is likely that the observed cluster of highly shared sequence variants was a sequencing artifact. Accurate prediction of HLA-A and HLA-B alleles (for most subjects) was reportedly achieved from TCR beta sequences.

J lost 4 bases, V lost 6 bases, and 7 bases had no gene match. The CDR3 spans 14 residues. Per germline, CDR1 ENHRY and CDR2 SYGVKD. PCR amplification relied on 60 Vbeta primers (plus 13 Jbeta primers). Assay: immunoSEQ multiplex PCR; the TCRdb copy retains only in-frame clones and omits some. The repertoire holds about 140,000 clones, with about three quarters as singletons. A remark on this clone: The antigen remains unidentified.

The chain combines TRBV10-3 with TRBJ1-1; 8 nucleotides agree with TRBD1. Sequenced input: PBMCs. This TCR derives from a woman in her twenties or thirties in good health and CMV-seronegative. This CDR3 reads CAISAPDRVTEAFF. The CDR3 DNA sequence: TGTGCCATCAGCGCTCCGGACAGGGTCACTGAAGCTTTCTTT.